Shown below are 27 T cell receptor beta chains from a single sample sequenced in a study of shared clonotypes between healthy human individuals. Method: immunoSEQ multiplex PCR; TCRdb's copy keeps in-frame clones and lacks some. The sample has about 1.5 million clones, around 98% seen once. The sequencing sample was made of naive CD4+ T cells sorted from blood. The subset was: CD45RA+ positively selected. Receptors were obtained from a man aged 25 to 40 in good health.

The rearrangement joins TRBV18 to TRBJ1-2, with TRBD1 matching over 7 bases. V lost 6 bases and J lost 6; bases outside the gene matches: 10. The germline V gene encodes CDR1 KGHSH and CDR2 LQKENI. The CDR3 length is 14 residues. For the CDR3, the DNA is TGTGCCAGCTCCCTGGGACAGTCTGGGAATGGCTACACCTTC. It specifies CASSLGQSGNGYTF.

V usage is TRBV6-6 and J usage is TRBJ2-2; no clear D gene. The CDR3 consists of 15 residues. Germline-derived CDR1 and CDR2 are MNHNY and SVGAGI (reference sequence). V was clipped by 2 bases and J by 0 bases, with 7 bases between them. CDR3 nucleotide sequence: TGTGCCAGCAGTTACCAGGTTACGAACACCGGGGAGCTGTTTTTT. Translation gives CASSYQVTNTGELFF.

The chain is built from TRBV9 and TRBJ1-3; D gene uncertain. Per germline, CDR1 SGDLS and CDR2 YYNGEE. V lost 0 bases and J 2 bases, leaving 15 bases between the germline ends. The CDR3 is 17 residues long. Here the CDR3 DNA reads TGTGCCAGCAGCGTAGAGCCGGGGTCGGTCCCTGGAAACACCATATATTTT. Translating gives CASSVEPGSVPGNTIYF.

Here the CDR3 DNA reads TGTGCCAGCAGCGAGGCACAGGGGAGCAATCAGCCCCAGCATTTT. It encodes CASSEAQGSNQPQHF. The rearrangement joins TRBV28 to TRBJ1-5; the match to TRBD1 covers 7 bases. V lost 6 bases to trimming and J lost 1 base; unmatched junction nucleotides: 6. The germline V gene encodes CDR1 MDHEN and CDR2 SYDVKM. The CDR3 spans 15 residues. The whole variable domain, filled in from reference TRBV28 and TRBJ1-5, reads DVKVTQSSRYLVKRTGEKVFLECVQDMDHENMFWYRQDPGLGLRLIYFSYDVKMKEKGDIPEGYSVSREKKERFSLILESASTNQTSMYLCASSEAQGSNQPQHFGDGTRLSIL.

The chain couples TRBV5-1 to TRBJ2-7; maybe TRBD2 (6 bases). The germline V gene has CDR1 SGHRS and CDR2 YFSETQ. Deletions cut 5 bases from V and 2 bases from J, with 23 bases between. This CDR3 comprises 17 residues. CDR3 nucleotide sequence: TGCGCCAGCAGTCGATCCGGGACTGCTGGACCCACCTACGAGCAGTACTTC. Residues: CASSRSGTAGPTYEQYF.

In its sample, this clone was seen once. This sequence joins TRBV18 and TRBJ1-2, with TRBD1 matching over 9 bases. Unmatched junction bases numbered 7, after V lost 3 bases and J lost 8 bases. This CDR3 comprises 14 residues. Germline assignment: CDR1 KGHSH and CDR2 LQKENI. This CDR3 is CASSPATGGDGYTF. As DNA, the CDR3 is TGTGCCAGCTCACCTGCAACAGGGGGCGACGGCTACACCTTC.

V and J are TRBV29-1 and TRBJ1-1, with D maybe TRBD1 (5 bases). With 6 bases removed from V and 6 bases from J, the gap between germline ends came to 17 bases. The germline CDR1 and CDR2 sequences are SQVTM and ANQGSEA. The CDR3 is 13 amino acids. Here the CDR3 DNA reads TGCAGCGTAACAGAACGAAGGGGCTCTGAAGCTTTCTTT. This gives the protein CSVTERRGSEAFF. The full variable domain, completed using reference TRBV29-1 and TRBJ1-1, is SAVISQKPSRDICQRGTSLTIQCQVDSQVTMMFWYRQQPGQSLTLIATANQGSEATYESGFVIDKFPISRPNLTFSTLTVSNMSPEDSSIYLCSVTERRGSEAFFGQGTRLTVV.

The chain employs TRBV29-1 and TRBJ1-1; TRBD1 agrees at 7 bases. The junction had 4 bases not matched to a gene; V was cut back by 6 bases and J by 0 bases. CDR1 is SQVTM, CDR2 ANQGSEA, per germline. The CDR3 sequence is 13 residues long. CDR3 in amino acids: CSVTGQMNTEAFF. The CDR3 DNA is TGCAGCGTCACGGGACAGATGAACACTGAAGCTTTCTTT.

This rearrangement joins TRBV29-1 to TRBJ2-7; no reliable D call. Trimming took 6 bases from V and 0 from J, leaving 15 bases between them. CDR1 SQVTM and CDR2 ANQGSEA come from the germline V gene. The CDR3 has 14 amino acids. CDR3 sequence: CSVLDRPSSYEQYF. The CDR3 nucleotides read TGCAGCGTCCTGGACCGACCAAGCTCCTACGAGCAGTACTTC.

This chain connects TRBV18 to TRBJ1-1; 10 positions match TRBD1. From germline, CDR1 is KGHSH and CDR2 LQKENI. V lost 2 bases and J lost 5; bases outside the gene matches: 8. This CDR3 has 16 amino acids. DNA of the CDR3: TGTGCCAGCTCACCAAAACCTGACAGGGGGCTTACTGAAGCTTTCTTT. Protein sequence: CASSPKPDRGLTEAFF.

The chain carries TRBV29-1 and TRBJ2-1; 11 nucleotides agree with TRBD2. Trimming removed 7 bases from V and 6 bases from J; junction bases left unmatched: 8. The CDR3 spans 14 residues. Germline V gene lookup returns CDR1 SQVTM and CDR2 ANQGSEA. CDR3 in DNA: TGCAGCGCCATGACTAGCGGGAATCCCAATGAGCAGTTCTTC. Its translation is CSAMTSGNPNEQFF.

V and J are TRBV9 and TRBJ2-1, with a tentative D call TRBD2 (6 bases). Trimming removed 0 bases at V and 7 bases at J, with 11 bases between. The CDR3 length is 14 residues. CDR1 and CDR2 from the germline V gene are SGDLS and YYNGEE. The CDR3 spells CASSVAMGGNEQFF. The CDR3 bases are TGTGCCAGCAGCGTAGCAATGGGGGGTAATGAGCAGTTCTTC.

J is TRBJ1-4 and V is TRBV19; no reliable D call. From germline, CDR1 is LNHDA and CDR2 SQIVND (reference sequence). V dropped 5 bases and J dropped 8 bases, with 18 bases sitting between them. CDR3 length: 15 residues. CDR3 coding DNA: TGTGCCAGTAGTTCTCAGACGGGTGTGCGAGAAAAACTGTTTTTT. This encodes CASSSQTGVREKLFF.

A single count supports this clone. The rearrangement uses TRBV7-3 and TRBJ2-5, with D maybe TRBD2 (6 bases). Germline loops: CDR1 SGHTA, CDR2 FQGTGA. The CDR3 sequence is 13 residues long. V lost 5 bases and J 7 bases, leaving 14 bases between the germline ends. The CDR3 loop is CASSPPGGSTQYF. CDR3 DNA: TGTGCCAGCAGCCCGCCCGGGGGATCGACCCAGTACTTC. The full variable domain, with the rest looked up from reference TRBV7-3 and TRBJ2-5, is GAGVSQTPSNKVTEKGKYVELRCDPISGHTALYWYRQSLGQGPEFLIYFQGTGAADDSGLPNDRFFAVRPEGSVSTLKIQRTERGDSAVYLCASSPPGGSTQYFGPGTRLLVL.

The chain carries TRBV10-3 and TRBJ2-1; D is perhaps TRBD2 (7 bases). This CDR3 spans 17 amino acids. Trimming cost V 4 bases and J 8 bases, with 24 bases left between them. From germline, CDR1 is ENHRY and CDR2 SYGVKD. Written as DNA, the CDR3 is TGTGCCATCAGTGCCCTCAGAGGGGGAGGGCCTCTCGATGAGCAGTTCTTC. This translates into CAISALRGGGPLDEQFF.

The V call is TRBV11-3, the J call TRBJ2-1; TRBD1 is a possible D gene (5 bases). The CDR3 loop spans 15 amino acids. The germline V gene has CDR1 SGHNT and CDR2 YENEEA. V lost 0 bases, J lost 5 bases, and 11 bases lay in between. For the CDR3, the DNA is TGTGCCAGCAGCTTAGATCGGTCCAGGGACAATGAGCAGTTCTTC. This gives the protein CASSLDRSRDNEQFF. Looking up the rest from reference TRBV11-3 and TRBJ2-1 gives the full variable domain: EAGVVQSPRYKIIEKKQPVAFWCNPISGHNTLYWYLQNLGQGPELLIRYENEEAVDDSQLPKDRFSAERLKGVDSTLKIQPAELGDSAVYLCASSLDRSRDNEQFFGPGTRLTVL.

Turning to this clone: Other DNA sequences within the sample encode an identical CDR3. The chain couples TRBV7-3 to TRBJ2-3; D ambiguous. Germline-derived CDR1 and CDR2 are SGHTA and FQGTGA. Trimming cost V 5 bases and J 0 bases, with 9 bases left between them. The CDR3 is 14 residues long. The CDR3 loop is CASSPGLSTDTQYF. The CDR3 coding sequence is TGTGCCAGCAGCCCTGGGTTAAGCACAGATACGCAGTATTTT.

The sample holds one count of this clone. J is TRBJ2-2 and V is TRBV9; 14 nucleotides agree with TRBD2. The germline gives CDR1 SGDLS, CDR2 YYNGEE. Unmatched junction bases numbered 11, after V lost 3 bases and J lost 4 bases. The CDR3 is 19 residues long. The CDR3 nucleotides read TGTGCCAGCAGCGCCGGCCTCGGACTAGCGGGAGGTTCCACCGGGGAGCTGTTTTTT. Its protein is CASSAGLGLAGGSTGELFF.

This clone has just one count. The gene calls are TRBV28 and TRBJ1-2, with D perhaps TRBD1 (5 bases). The CDR3 consists of 17 residues. Germline loops: CDR1 MDHEN, CDR2 SYDVKM. V dropped 1 base and J dropped 4 bases, with 19 bases sitting between them. CDR3 amino acids: CASSLLIVGQVTYGYTF. Here the CDR3 DNA reads TGTGCCAGCAGTTTATTGATAGTGGGGCAGGTGACCTATGGCTACACCTTC.

J is TRBJ2-3 and V is TRBV28; D not resolved. This CDR3 has 14 amino acids. V lost 4 bases and J 4 bases, leaving 12 bases between the germline ends. Germline values: CDR1 MDHEN, CDR2 SYDVKM. The CDR3: CASSSHGLADTQYF. The CDR3 coding sequence is TGTGCCAGCAGTTCCCACGGCTTGGCAGATACGCAGTATTTT. Based on the CDR3 plus reference TRBV28 and TRBJ2-3, the full variable domain is DVKVTQSSRYLVKRTGEKVFLECVQDMDHENMFWYRQDPGLGLRLIYFSYDVKMKEKGDIPEGYSVSREKKERFSLILESASTNQTSMYLCASSSHGLADTQYFGPGTRLTVL.

The chain combines TRBV5-1 with TRBJ2-7; D may be TRBD1 (5 bases). CDR3 size: 12 residues. Trimming took 4 bases from V and 5 from J, leaving 10 bases between them. Per the germline V gene, CDR1 is SGHRS and CDR2 is YFSETQ. CDR3 amino acids: CASSPDSDEQYF. The DNA for the CDR3 is TGCGCCAGCAGCCCTGACAGTGACGAGCAGTACTTC.

The chain uses TRBV11-2 and TRBJ2-7, with 7 bases lining up with TRBD1. Germline CDR1 SGHAT, CDR2 FQNNGV. The CDR3 length is 12 residues. The junction had 4 bases not matched to a gene; V was cut back by 2 bases and J by 9 bases. Here the CDR3 reads CASSLTGAGQYF. CDR3 sequence (DNA): TGTGCCAGCAGCTTAACAGGGGCCGGGCAGTACTTC. The whole variable domain, filled in from reference TRBV11-2 and TRBJ2-7, reads EAGVAQSPRYKIIEKRQSVAFWCNPISGHATLYWYQQILGQGPKLLIQFQNNGVVDDSQLPKDRFSAERLKGVDSTLKIQPAKLEDSAVYLCASSLTGAGQYFGPGTRLTVT.

This clone was detected once. The chain links TRBV28 to TRBJ2-4; the D gene is possibly TRBD1 (5 bases). Germline V gives CDR1 MDHEN, CDR2 SYDVKM. The CDR3 is 15 amino acids. V shed 10 bases and J shed 0 bases, with 16 bases lying between them. This CDR3 reads CATAGSSLAKNIQYF. CDR3 bases: TGTGCCACGGCAGGGTCATCTCTAGCCAAAAACATTCAGTACTTC.

This chain joins TRBV28 and TRBJ2-7, with D maybe TRBD2 (5 bases). This CDR3 has 14 residues. Germline V gene lookup returns CDR1 MDHEN and CDR2 SYDVKM. V shed 6 bases and J shed 6 bases, with 18 bases lying between them. The CDR3 DNA sequence: TGTGCCAGCAGCTCGGGCTTCACTAGGGTCGAGCAGTACTTC. Protein sequence: CASSSGFTRVEQYF.

The table lists this clone with a count of one. V gene TRBV25-1 combines with J gene TRBJ2-4, with 9 bases matching TRBD1. The germline V gene has CDR1 MGHDK and CDR2 SYGVNS. With 4 bases clipped from V and 7 bases from J, the junction kept 5 bases outside the gene matches. The CDR3 spans 14 residues. CDR3 DNA sequence: TGTGCCAGCAGTGTCGACAGGGGGAGGAACATTCAGTACTTC. As protein: CASSVDRGRNIQYF.

About this clone: Other DNA sequences from this sample encode an identical CDR3 as well. The genes are TRBV28 and TRBJ1-1; a weak D match, TRBD1 (6 bases). There are 14 residues in the CDR3. Germline lookup yields CDR1 MDHEN and CDR2 SYDVKM. Trimming took off 3 bases at V and 2 bases at J, with 10 bases between the two ends. The CDR3 nucleotides are TGTGCCAGCAGTTTCGGGGGCCTAAACACTGAAGCTTTCTTT. Its translation: CASSFGGLNTEAFF.

This clone was recorded once. The gene calls are TRBV11-2 and TRBJ2-2; TRBD1 aligns across 12 bases. Unmatched junction bases numbered 11, after V lost 4 bases and J lost 5 bases. Germline assignment: CDR1 SGHAT and CDR2 FQNNGV. This CDR3 contains 18 residues. CDR3 DNA sequence: TGTGCCAGCAGCTCTCCGGGACAGGGGGCAGGAGAGACCGGGGAGCTGTTTTTT. Residues: CASSSPGQGAGETGELFF.